This T cell receptor (beta chain) comes out of a study of blood T cells in healthy people across ages. The germline V gene has CDR1 MGHRA and CDR2 YSYEKL. The J segment lost 5 bases and the V segment lost 5 bases, leaving 14 bases of the junction unmatched. This CDR3 contains 16 residues. A second roughly 6 to 12 cycle PCR used barcoded and J-beta primers. Using its own MiXCR run on the 5' RACE reads, TCRdb lists one record per CDR3 protein. The profile shows about 1.4 million distinct CDR3 sequences, roughly 64% of them singletons. Material: blood. The TCR comes from a man between 18 and 35 years old in good health. The chain employs TRBV4-1 and TRBJ2-5; TRBD2 matches at 7 bases. The CDR3 sequence is CASSAWSGGRPETQYF. The DNA for the CDR3 is TGCGCCAGCAGCGCATGGTCGGGGGGTCGACCGGAGACCCAGTACTTC.